The source of this TCR beta chain is a study of cytomegalovirus exposure and HLA in healthy donors. Study conclusions and caveats: In vitro data verified a few CMV-associated chains as specific for CMV antigens.

Use of 60 Vbeta and 13 Jbeta primers characterized the PCR. Sequencing used immunoSEQ multiplex PCR; TCRdb keeps in-frame clones, though not all of them. The data show over 150,000 clones, about four fifths seen once. On this clone: Its antigen remains unknown.

The CDR3 consists of 14 residues. V was cut by 0 bases and J by 1 base, with 9 bases left in between. CDR1 and CDR2 from the germline V gene are GTSNPN and SVGIG (reference sequence). The rearrangement joins TRBV30 to TRBJ1-2; no firm D call. This TCR came from a middle-aged man in good health and CMV-seropositive. The sequenced material came from PBMCs. DNA for the CDR3: TGTGCCTGGAGTGTAGACAATCTTAACTATGGCTACACCTTC. Its translation: CAWSVDNLNYGYTF.